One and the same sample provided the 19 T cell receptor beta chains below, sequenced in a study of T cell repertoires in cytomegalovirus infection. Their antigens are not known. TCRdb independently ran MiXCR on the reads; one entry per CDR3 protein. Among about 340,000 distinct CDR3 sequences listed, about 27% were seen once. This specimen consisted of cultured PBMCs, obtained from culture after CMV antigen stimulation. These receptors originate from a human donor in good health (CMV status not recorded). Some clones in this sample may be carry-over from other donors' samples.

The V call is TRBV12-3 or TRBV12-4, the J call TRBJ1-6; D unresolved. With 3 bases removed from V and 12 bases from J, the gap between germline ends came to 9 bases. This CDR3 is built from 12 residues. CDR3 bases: TGTGCCAGCAGTTTGCTCGGAGGACCCCTCCACTTT. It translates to CASSLLGGPLHF.

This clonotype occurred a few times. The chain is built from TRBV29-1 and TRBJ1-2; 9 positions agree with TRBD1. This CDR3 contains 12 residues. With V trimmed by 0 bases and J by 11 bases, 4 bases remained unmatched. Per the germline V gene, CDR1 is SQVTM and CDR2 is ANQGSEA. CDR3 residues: CSVEERDRVYTF. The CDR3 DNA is TGCAGCGTTGAAGAAAGGGACAGGGTTTACACCTTC.

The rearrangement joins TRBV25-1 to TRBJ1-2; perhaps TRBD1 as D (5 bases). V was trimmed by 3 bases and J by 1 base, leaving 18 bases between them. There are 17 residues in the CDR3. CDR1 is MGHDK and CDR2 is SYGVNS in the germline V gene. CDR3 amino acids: CASSESFLGPFNYGYTF. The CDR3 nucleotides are TGTGCCAGCAGTGAGTCGTTTTTGGGGCCATTTAACTATGGCTACACCTTC.

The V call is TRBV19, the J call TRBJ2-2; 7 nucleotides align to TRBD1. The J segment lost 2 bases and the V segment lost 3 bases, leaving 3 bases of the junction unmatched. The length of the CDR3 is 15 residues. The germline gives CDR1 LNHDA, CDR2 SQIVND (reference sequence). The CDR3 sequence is CASSIRGLNTGELFF. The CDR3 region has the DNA TGTGCCAGTAGTATTAGGGGGCTTAACACCGGGGAGCTGTTTTTT.

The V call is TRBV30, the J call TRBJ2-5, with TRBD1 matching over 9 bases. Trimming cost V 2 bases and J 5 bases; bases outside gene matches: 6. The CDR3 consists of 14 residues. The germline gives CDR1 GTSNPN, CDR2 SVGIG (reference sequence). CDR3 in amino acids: CAWSSTGGKETQYF. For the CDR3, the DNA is TGTGCCTGGAGTTCTACAGGGGGCAAGGAGACCCAGTACTTC. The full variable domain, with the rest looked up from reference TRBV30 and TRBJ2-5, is SQTIHQWPATLVQPVGSPLSLECTVEGTSNPNLYWYRQAAGRGLQLLFYSVGIGQISSEVPQNLSASRPQDRQFILSSKKLLLSDSGFYLCAWSSTGGKETQYFGPGTRLLVL.

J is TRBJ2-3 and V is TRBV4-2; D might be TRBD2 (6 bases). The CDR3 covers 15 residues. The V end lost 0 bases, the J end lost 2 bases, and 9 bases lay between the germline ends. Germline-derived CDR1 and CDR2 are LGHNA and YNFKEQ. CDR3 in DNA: TGTGCCAGCAGCCAAGATTGGGGGGTCACAGATACGCAGTATTTT. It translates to CASSQDWGVTDTQYF.

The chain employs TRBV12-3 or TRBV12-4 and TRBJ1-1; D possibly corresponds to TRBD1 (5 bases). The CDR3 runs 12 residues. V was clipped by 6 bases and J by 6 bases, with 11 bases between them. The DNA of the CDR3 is TGTGCCAGCAGCCCAGGGTTTCCTGAAGCTTTCTTT. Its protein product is CASSPGFPEAFF.

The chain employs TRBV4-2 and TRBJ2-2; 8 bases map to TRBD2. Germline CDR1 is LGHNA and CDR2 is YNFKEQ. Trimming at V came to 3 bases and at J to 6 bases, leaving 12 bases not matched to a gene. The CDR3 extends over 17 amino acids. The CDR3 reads CASSHYLPGRASGELFF. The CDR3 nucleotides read TGTGCCAGCAGCCACTACCTCCCCGGGAGGGCCTCCGGGGAGCTGTTTTTT.

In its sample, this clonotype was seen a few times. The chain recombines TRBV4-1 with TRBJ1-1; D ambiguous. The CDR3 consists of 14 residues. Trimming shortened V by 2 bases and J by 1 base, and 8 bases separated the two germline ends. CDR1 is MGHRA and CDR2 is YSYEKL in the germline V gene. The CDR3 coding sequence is TGCGCCAGCAGCCAAACGGTCAGGAACACTGAAGCTTTCTTT. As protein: CASSQTVRNTEAFF.

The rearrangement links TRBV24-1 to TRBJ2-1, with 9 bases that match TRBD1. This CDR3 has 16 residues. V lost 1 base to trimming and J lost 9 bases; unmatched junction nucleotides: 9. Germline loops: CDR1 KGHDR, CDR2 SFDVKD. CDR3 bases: TGTGCCACCAGTGATTTCCGGACAGGGGACGTGGCTGAGCAGTTCTTC. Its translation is CATSDFRTGDVAEQFF.

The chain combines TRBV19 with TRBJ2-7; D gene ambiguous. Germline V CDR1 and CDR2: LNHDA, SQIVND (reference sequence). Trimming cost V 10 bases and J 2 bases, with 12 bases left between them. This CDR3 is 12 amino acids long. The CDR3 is CATSTRAYEQYF. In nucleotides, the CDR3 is TGTGCCACATCCACTCGGGCCTACGAGCAGTACTTC.

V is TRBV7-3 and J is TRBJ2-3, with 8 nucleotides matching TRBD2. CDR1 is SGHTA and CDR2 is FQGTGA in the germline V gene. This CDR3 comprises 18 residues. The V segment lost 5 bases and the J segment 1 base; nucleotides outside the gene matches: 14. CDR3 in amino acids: CASSPHGGGRAGTDTQYF. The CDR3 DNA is TGTGCCAGCAGCCCACACGGGGGGGGGCGGGCAGGCACAGATACGCAGTATTTT. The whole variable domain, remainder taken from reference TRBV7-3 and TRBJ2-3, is GAGVSQTPSNKVTEKGKYVELRCDPISGHTALYWYRQSLGQGPEFLIYFQGTGAADDSGLPNDRFFAVRPEGSVSTLKIQRTERGDSAVYLCASSPHGGGRAGTDTQYFGPGTRLTVL.

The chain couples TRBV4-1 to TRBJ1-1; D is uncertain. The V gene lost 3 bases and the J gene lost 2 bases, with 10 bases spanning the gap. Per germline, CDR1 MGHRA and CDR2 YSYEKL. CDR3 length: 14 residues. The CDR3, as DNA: TGCGCCAGCAGCCATGCGGGCCTCAACACTGAAGCTTTCTTT. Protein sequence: CASSHAGLNTEAFF.

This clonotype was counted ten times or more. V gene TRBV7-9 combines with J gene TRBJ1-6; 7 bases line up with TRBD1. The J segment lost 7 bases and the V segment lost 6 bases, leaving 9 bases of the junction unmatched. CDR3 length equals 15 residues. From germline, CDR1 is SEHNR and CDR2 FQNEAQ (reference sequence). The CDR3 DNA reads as TGTGCCAGCAGTTCCCAGGGGGAGATCAATTCACCCCTCCACTTT. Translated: CASSSQGEINSPLHF.

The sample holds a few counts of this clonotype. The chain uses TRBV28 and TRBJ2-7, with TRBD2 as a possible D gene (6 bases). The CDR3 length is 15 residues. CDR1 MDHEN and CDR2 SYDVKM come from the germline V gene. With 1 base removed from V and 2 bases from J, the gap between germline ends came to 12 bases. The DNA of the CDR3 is TGTGCCAGCAGTTTATACGGGAGTCCCCCCTACGAGCAGTACTTC. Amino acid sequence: CASSLYGSPPYEQYF.

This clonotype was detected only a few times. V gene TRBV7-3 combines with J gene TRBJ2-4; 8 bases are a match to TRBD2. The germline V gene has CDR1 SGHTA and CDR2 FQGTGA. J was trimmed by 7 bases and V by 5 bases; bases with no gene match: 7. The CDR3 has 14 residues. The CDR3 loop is CASSPGGDANIQYF. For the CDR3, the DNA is TGTGCCAGCAGCCCGGGGGGGGACGCCAACATTCAGTACTTC.

DNA of the CDR3: TGTGCCAGCAGCCTCCACCTGACAGGGGCCACCGGGGAGCTGTTTTTT. It specifies CASSLHLTGATGELFF. The V and J genes are TRBV12-3 or TRBV12-4 and TRBJ2-2, with 8 positions matching TRBD1. V was clipped by 6 bases and J by 4 bases; unmatched bases: 10. The CDR3 runs 16 residues.

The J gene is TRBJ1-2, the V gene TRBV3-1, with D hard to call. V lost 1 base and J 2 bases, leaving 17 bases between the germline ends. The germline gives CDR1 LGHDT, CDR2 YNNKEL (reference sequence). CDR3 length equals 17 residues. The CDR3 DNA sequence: TGTGCCAGCAGCCAAGGTGGTATCTTCGGGGAAAACTATGGCTACACCTTC. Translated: CASSQGGIFGENYGYTF.

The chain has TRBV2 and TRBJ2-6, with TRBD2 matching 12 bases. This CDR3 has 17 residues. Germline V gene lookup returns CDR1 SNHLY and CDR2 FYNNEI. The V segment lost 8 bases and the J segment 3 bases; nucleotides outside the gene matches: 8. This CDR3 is CASSRLAGEGGANVLTF. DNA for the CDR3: TGTGCCAGCTCCCGACTAGCGGGAGAGGGTGGGGCCAACGTCCTGACTTTC.